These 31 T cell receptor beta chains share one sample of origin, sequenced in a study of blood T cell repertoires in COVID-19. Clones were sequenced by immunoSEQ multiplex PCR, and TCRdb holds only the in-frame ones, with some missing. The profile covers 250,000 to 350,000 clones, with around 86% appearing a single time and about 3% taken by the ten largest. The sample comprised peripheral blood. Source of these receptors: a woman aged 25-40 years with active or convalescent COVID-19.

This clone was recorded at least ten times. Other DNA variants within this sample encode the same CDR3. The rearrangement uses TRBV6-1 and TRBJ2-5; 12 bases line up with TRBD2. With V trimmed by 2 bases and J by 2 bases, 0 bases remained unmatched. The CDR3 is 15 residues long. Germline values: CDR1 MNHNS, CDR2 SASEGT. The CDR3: CASSELAGGQETQYF. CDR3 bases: TGTGCCAGCAGTGAACTAGCGGGGGGGCAAGAGACCCAGTACTTC.

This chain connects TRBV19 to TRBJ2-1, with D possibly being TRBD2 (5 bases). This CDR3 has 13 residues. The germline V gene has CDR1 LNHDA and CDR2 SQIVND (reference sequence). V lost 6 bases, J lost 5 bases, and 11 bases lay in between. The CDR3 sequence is CASSPGNNNEQFF. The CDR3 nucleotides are TGTGCCAGTAGCCCCGGGAATAACAATGAGCAGTTCTTC.

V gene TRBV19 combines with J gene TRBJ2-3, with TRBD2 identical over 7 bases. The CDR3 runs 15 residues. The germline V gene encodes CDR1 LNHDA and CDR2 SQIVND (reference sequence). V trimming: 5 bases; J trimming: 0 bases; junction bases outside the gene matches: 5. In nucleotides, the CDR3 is TGTGCCAGTAGTTTTGGCGGGGGTAGCACAGATACGCAGTATTTT. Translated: CASSFGGGSTDTQYF.

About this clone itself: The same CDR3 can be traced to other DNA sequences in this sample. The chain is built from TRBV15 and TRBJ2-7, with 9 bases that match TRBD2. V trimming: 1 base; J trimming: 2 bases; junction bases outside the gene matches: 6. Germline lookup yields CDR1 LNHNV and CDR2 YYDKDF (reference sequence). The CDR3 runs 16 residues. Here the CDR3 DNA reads TGTGCCACCAGCAGAGCTCGGGGCGGGGGGGCCTACGAGCAGTACTTC. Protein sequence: CATSRARGGGAYEQYF. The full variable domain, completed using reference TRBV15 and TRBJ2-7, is DAMVIQNPRYQVTQFGKPVTLSCSQTLNHNVMYWYQQKSSQAPKLLFHYYDKDFNNEADTPDNFQSRRPNTSFCFLDIRSPGLGDTAMYLCATSRARGGGAYEQYFGPGTRLTVT.

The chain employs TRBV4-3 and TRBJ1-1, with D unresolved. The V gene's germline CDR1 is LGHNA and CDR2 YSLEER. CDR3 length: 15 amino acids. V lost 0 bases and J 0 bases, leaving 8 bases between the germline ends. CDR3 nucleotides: TGCGCCAGCAGCCAAGAGGGGAGAGTGAACACTGAAGCTTTCTTT. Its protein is CASSQEGRVNTEAFF.

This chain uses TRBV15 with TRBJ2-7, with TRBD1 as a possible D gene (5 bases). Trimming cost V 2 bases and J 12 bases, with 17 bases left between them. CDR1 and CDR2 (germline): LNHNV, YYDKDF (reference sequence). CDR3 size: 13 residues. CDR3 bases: TGTGCCACCAGCAGAAATATCGACAGCAACCTGTACTTC. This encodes CATSRNIDSNLYF.

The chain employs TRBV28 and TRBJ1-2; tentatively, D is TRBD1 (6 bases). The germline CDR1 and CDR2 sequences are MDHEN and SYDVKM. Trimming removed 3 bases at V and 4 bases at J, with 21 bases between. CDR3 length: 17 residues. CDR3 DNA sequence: TGTGCCAGCAGTTTGAGGGGGAACAGGGATTCCCCCTATGGCTACACCTTC. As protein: CASSLRGNRDSPYGYTF.

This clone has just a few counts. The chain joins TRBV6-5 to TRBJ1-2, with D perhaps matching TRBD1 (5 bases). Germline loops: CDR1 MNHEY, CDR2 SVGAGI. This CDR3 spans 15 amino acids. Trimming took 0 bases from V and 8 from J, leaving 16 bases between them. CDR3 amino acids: CASSYSSAGPLGYTF. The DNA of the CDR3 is TGTGCCAGCAGTTACTCGAGCGCGGGGCCTTTGGGCTACACCTTC.

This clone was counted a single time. CDR3 sequence (DNA): TGTGCCAGCAGCTTAGGGCCCCCGGGGGGAGGAGAAGAGACCCAGTACTTC. The encoded protein is CASSLGPPGGGEETQYF. The chain joins TRBV7-3 to TRBJ2-5; 7 nucleotides align to TRBD2. Germline V gene lookup returns CDR1 SGHTA and CDR2 FQGTGA. The V gene end was trimmed by 2 bases and the J gene end by 3 bases; junction bases not matched to a gene: 12. CDR3 size: 17 residues. The full variable domain, with the rest looked up from reference TRBV7-3 and TRBJ2-5, is GAGVSQTPSNKVTEKGKYVELRCDPISGHTALYWYRQSLGQGPEFLIYFQGTGAADDSGLPNDRFFAVRPEGSVSTLKIQRTERGDSAVYLCASSLGPPGGGEETQYFGPGTRLLVL.

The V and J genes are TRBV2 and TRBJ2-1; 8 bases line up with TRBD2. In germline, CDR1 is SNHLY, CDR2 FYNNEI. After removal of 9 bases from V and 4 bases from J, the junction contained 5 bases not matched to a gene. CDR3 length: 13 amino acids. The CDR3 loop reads CASSAGAYNEQFF. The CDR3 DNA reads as TGTGCCAGTTCAGCGGGGGCATACAATGAGCAGTTCTTC.

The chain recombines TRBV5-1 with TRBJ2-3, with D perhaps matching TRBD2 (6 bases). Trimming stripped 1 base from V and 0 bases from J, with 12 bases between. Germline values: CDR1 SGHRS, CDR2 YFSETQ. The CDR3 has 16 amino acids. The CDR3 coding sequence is TGCGCCAGCAGCTTGATTGCGGGGTCAAGCACAGATACGCAGTATTTT. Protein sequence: CASSLIAGSSTDTQYF.

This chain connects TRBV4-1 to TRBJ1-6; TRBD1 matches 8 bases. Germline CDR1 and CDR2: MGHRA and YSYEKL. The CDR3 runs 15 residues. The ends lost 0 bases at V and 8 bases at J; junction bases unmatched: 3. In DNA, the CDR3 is TGCGCCAGCAGCCAAGACAGGGGGCTGGATTCACCCCTCCACTTT. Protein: CASSQDRGLDSPLHF.

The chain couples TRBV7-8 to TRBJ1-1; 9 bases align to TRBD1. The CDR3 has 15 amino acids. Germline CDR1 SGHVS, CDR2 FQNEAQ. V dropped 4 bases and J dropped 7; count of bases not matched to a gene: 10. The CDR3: CASSSRGTGKNEAFF. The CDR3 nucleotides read TGTGCCAGCAGCTCCAGGGGGACAGGGAAGAATGAAGCTTTCTTT.

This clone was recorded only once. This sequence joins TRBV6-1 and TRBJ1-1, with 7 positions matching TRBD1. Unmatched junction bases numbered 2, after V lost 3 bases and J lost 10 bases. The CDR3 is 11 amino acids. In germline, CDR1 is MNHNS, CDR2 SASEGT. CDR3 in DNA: TGTGCCAGCAGTGAGACAGGGCCAGCTTTCTTT. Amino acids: CASSETGPAFF.

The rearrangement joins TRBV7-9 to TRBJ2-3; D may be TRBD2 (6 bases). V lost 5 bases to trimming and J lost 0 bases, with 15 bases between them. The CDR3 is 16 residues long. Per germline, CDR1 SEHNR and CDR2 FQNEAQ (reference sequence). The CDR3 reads CASSLKGLGSTDTQYF. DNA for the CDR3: TGTGCCAGCAGCCTAAAGGGACTGGGAAGCACAGATACGCAGTATTTT.

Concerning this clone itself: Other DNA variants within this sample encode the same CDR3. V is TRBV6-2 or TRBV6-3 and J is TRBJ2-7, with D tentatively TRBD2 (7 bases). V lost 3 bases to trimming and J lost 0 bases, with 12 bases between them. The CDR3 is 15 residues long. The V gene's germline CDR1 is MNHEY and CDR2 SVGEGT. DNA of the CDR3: TGTGCCAGCAGTTATGAGGGGGGGAGCTCCTACGAGCAGTACTTC. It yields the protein CASSYEGGSSYEQYF.

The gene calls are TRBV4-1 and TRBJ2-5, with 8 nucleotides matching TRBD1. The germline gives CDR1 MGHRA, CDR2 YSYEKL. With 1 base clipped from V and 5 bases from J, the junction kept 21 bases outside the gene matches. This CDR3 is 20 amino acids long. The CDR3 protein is CASSQANPSTADRAGETQYF. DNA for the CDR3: TGCGCCAGCAGCCAAGCAAACCCCTCGACGGCGGACAGGGCGGGGGAGACCCAGTACTTC.

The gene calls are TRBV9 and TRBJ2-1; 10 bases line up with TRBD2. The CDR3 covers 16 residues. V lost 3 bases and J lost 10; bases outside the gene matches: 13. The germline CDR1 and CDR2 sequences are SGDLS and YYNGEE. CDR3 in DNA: TGTGCCAGCAGCGGACTAGCGGGTAGATGGGTCGAAGAGCAGTTCTTC. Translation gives CASSGLAGRWVEEQFF.

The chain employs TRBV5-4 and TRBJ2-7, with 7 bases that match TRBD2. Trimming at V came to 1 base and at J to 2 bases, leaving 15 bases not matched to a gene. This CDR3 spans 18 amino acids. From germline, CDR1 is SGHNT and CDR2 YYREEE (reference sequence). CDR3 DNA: TGTGCCAGCAGCTTGAAGAGTCTAGCGGACAATCCGGCCTACGAGCAGTACTTC. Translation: CASSLKSLADNPAYEQYF.

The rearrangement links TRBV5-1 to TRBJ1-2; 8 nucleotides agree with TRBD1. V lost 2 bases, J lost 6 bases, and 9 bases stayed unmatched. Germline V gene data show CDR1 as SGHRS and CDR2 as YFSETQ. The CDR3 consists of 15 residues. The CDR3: CASSLMGRGQDGYTF. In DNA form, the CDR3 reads TGCGCCAGCAGCTTAATGGGCAGGGGGCAGGATGGCTACACCTTC.

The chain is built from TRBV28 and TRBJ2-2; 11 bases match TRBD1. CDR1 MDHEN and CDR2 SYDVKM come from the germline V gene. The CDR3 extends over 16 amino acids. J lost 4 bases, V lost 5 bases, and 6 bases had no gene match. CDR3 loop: CASSDLGTGGTGELFF. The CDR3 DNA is TGTGCCAGCAGTGATCTAGGGACAGGGGGCACCGGGGAGCTGTTTTTT.

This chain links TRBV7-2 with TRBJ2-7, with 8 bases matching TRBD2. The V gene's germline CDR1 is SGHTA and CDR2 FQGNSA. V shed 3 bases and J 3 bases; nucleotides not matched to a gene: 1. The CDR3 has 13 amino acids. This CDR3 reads CASSLRGVYEQYF. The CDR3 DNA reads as TGTGCCAGCAGCTTGCGGGGGGTCTACGAGCAGTACTTC.

CDR3: CASSLGRNQGYGYTF. CDR3 DNA sequence: TGTGCCAGCAGCTTGGGCCGTAACCAGGGGTATGGCTACACCTTC. The V gene is TRBV7-9, the J gene TRBJ1-2; TRBD1 might be the D (6 bases). From germline, CDR1 is SEHNR and CDR2 FQNEAQ (reference sequence). The CDR3 runs to 15 residues. V lost 3 bases to trimming and J lost 5 bases, with 16 bases between them.

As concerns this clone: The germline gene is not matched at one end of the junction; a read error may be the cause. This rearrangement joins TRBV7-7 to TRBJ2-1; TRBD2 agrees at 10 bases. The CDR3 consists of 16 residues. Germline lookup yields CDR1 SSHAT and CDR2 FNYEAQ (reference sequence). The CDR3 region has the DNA TGTGCTAGCAGCTTATCCCTAGCGGGGGCCTACAATGAGCAGTTCTTC. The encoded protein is CASSLSLAGAYNEQFF.

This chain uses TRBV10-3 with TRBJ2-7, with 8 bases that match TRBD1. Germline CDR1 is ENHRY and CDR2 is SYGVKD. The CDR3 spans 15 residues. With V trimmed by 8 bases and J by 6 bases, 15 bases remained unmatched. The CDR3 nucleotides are TGTGCCATCTCGTCCGGCCCGCAGGGGGCCGTCGAGCAGTACTTC. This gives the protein CAISSGPQGAVEQYF.

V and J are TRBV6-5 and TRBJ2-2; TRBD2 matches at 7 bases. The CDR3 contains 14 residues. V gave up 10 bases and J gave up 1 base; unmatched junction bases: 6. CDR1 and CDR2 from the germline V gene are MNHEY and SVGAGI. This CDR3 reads CATKAGRNTGELFF. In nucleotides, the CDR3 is TGTGCCACCAAAGCGGGACGGAACACCGGGGAGCTGTTTTTT.

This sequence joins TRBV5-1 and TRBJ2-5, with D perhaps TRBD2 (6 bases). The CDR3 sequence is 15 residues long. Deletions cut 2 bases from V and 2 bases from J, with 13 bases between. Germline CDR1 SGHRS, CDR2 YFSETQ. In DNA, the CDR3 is TGCGCCAGCAGCTTAAGCGCGGGGAGACAAGAGACCCAGTACTTC. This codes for CASSLSAGRQETQYF.

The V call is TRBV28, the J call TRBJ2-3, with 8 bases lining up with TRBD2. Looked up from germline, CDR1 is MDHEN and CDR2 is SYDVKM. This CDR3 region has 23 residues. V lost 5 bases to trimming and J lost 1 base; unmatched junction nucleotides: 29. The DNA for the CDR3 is TGTGCCAGCAGTCTCCGACGCGCAATCCCAGGCGGGGGGCCCTCCTTGGGCACAGATACGCAGTATTTT. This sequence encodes CASSLRRAIPGGGPSLGTDTQYF.

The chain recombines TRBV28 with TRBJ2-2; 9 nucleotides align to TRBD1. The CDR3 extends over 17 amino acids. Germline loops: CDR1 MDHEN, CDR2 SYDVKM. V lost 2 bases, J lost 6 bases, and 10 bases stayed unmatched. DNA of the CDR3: TGTGCCAGCAGTTTAGGCCCGGGACAGGGAGGGGCCGGGGAGCTGTTTTTT. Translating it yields CASSLGPGQGGAGELFF.

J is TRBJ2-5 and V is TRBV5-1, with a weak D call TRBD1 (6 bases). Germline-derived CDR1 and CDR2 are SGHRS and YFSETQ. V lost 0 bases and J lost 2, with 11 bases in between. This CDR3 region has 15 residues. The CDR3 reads CASSLGGHSQETQYF. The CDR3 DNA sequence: TGCGCCAGCAGCTTGGGGGGACACTCGCAAGAGACCCAGTACTTC.

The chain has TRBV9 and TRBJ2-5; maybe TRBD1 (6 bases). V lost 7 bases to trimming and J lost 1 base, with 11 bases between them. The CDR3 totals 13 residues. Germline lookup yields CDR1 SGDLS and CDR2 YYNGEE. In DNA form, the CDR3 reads TGTGCCAGCTCCAGGGGCTCCCAAGAGACCCAGTACTTC. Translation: CASSRGSQETQYF.